This TCR beta chain was obtained from a study of graft-versus-host responses after intestinal transplantation. About the study: Those transplanted obtained multivisceral, liver-intestinal, or isolated intestinal grafts. The whole recipient group had anti-thymocyte globulin induction followed by tacrolimus and steroids for around 3 years.

Researchers sorted proliferating CFSE-low CD3+CD4+ and CD3+CD8+ responders once the reaction had finished. Trimming removed 6 bases from V and 5 bases from J; junction bases left unmatched: 10. The CDR3 is 17 residues long. CDR1 and CDR2 from the germline V gene are SNHLY and FYNNEI. Sequenced by immunoSEQ multiplex PCR; TCRdb stores in-frame clones only, minus some. The sample includes around 21,000 clones, around 56% of them seen just once. J is TRBJ2-2 and V is TRBV2; TRBD2 matches at 12 bases. Material: alloreactive CD4+ T cells from a mixed lymphocyte reaction culture, obtained before intestinal transplant. Indicated subset: CFSE-low proliferating T cells sorted from approximately 6-day pre-transplant mixed lymphocyte reaction (GvH or HvG direction). The receptor was isolated from a human patient who received an intestinal transplant. CDR3 amino acids: CASRTSGSSSVTGELFF. The DNA for the CDR3 is TGTGCCAGCAGGACTAGCGGGAGTTCGAGTGTAACCGGGGAGCTGTTTTTT.